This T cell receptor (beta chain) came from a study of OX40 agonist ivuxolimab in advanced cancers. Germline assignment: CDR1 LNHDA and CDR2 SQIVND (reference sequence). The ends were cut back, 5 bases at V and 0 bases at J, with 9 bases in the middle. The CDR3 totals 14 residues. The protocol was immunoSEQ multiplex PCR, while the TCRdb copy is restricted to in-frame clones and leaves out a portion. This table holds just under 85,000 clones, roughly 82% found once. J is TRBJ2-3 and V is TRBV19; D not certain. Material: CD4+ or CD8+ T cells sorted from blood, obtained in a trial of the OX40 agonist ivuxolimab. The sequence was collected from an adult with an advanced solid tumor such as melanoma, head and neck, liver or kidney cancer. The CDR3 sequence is CASSLLSSTDTQYF. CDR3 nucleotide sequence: TGTGCCAGTAGTCTCCTTAGTAGCACAGATACGCAGTATTTT.